Below, one TCR beta chain is given with its context. Per germline, CDR1 ENHRY and CDR2 SYGVKD. This CDR3 is 14 amino acids long. With 3 bases clipped from V and 3 bases from J, the junction kept 3 bases outside the gene matches. In the original analysis: Reference gene primer amplification gave estimated nucleated cell counts. This table comes from immunoSEQ multiplex PCR, and its TCRdb copy is limited to in-frame clones, with some not included. D and trimming come from the DNA, and the V and J calls and clone size come from that table. Counted here are more than 250,000 clones, roughly 80% occurring once; the ten biggest clones make up 5%. Self-reported history from a screening survey and questionnaire set each donor's cohort. It was within 2 weeks before study entry that exposed participants met a COVID-19 case. The sample originates from a study of blood T cell repertoires in COVID-19.

The sample was PBMCs or T cells enriched from blood (not recorded which). This TCR derives from a middle-aged man who had been exposed to COVID-19. The chain carries TRBV10-3 and TRBJ2-7; 9 positions match TRBD2. This CDR3 reads CAISEGSGSYEQYF. The CDR3 nucleotides read TGTGCCATCAGTGAAGGTAGCGGGAGCTACGAGCAGTACTTC.